This T cell receptor (beta chain) was obtained from a study of cytomegalovirus exposure and HLA in healthy donors. Study results and limitations: Productive status was seen about 90% or about 30% of the time for most TCR beta V segments in an earlier analysis. Exclusion as indistinguishable affected some V segments, including TRBV6-2 and TRBV6-3. In vitro confirmation showed a few CMV-associated chains to be CMV antigen specific.

Vbeta (60) and Jbeta (13) primers were used in the PCR. As handled by the study authors: Unique TCR beta chains numbered approximately 80 million in a later analysis, with around 12 million shared. Method: immunoSEQ multiplex PCR; TCRdb's copy keeps in-frame clones and lacks some. D and trimming come from the DNA, and the V and J calls and clone size come from that table. The data contain 95,000 or so clones, about 86% of them singletons. Comment on this clone: Its antigen remains unknown.

Germline V gene sequence: CDR1 SGHNT, CDR2 YYREEE (reference sequence). This CDR3 spans 15 amino acids. J was trimmed by 6 bases and V by 0 bases; bases with no gene match: 4. Specimen: PBMCs. The TCR originated in a woman in her seventies in good health and CMV-seropositive. The chain links TRBV5-4 to TRBJ2-2; 8 bases fit TRBD1. CDR3 nucleotides: TGTGCCAGCAGCTTGGACAGGGGGTACGCCGGGGAGCTGTTTTTT. Translation: CASSLDRGYAGELFF.